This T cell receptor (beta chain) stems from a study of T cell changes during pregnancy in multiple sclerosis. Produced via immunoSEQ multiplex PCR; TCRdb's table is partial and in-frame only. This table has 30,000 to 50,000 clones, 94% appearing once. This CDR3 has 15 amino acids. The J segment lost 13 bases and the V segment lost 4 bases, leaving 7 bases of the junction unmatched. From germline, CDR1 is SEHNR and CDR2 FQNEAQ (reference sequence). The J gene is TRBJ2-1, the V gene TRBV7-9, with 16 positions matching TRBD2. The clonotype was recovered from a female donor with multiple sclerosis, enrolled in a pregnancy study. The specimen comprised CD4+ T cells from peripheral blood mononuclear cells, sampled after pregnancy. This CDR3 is CASSSPGTSGGEQFF. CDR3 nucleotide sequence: TGTGCCAGCAGCTCCCCCGGGACTAGCGGGGGGGAACAGTTCTTC.